The 2 T cell receptor beta chains listed next were all sequenced from one sample in a study of blood T cell repertoires in COVID-19. Produced via immunoSEQ multiplex PCR; TCRdb's table is partial and in-frame only. The sample shows around 260,000 clones, around 85% of them seen only once. Sequenced: peripheral blood. The receptors come from a human donor with COVID-19, enrolled during active disease. The donor label of this sample is uncertain.

The chain carries TRBV9 and TRBJ1-1; no definite D call. The CDR3 consists of 13 residues. Germline values: CDR1 SGDLS, CDR2 YYNGEE. V was shortened by 0 bases and J by 1 base, with 4 bases between the two germline ends. CDR3 loop: CASSVEANTEAFF. The CDR3 bases are TGTGCCAGCAGCGTAGAAGCGAACACTGAAGCTTTCTTT.

The chain employs TRBV5-1 and TRBJ2-5, with 7 bases aligning to TRBD1. This CDR3 comprises 15 residues. Germline CDR1 and CDR2: SGHRS and YFSETQ. Germline trimming cut 3 bases from V and 5 bases from J; bases unmatched to any gene: 10. This chain's CDR3 is CASSSRQGRGETQYF. CDR3 bases: TGCGCCAGCAGCTCGAGACAGGGAAGAGGTGAGACCCAGTACTTC.